A single sample is the source of the 6 T cell receptor beta chains below, sequenced in a study of cytomegalovirus exposure and HLA in healthy donors. Libraries were prepared by immunoSEQ multiplex PCR; TCRdb keeps only in-frame clonotypes and omits some of them. Here the sample spans around 140,000 clones, roughly 93% being singletons. The sequencing sample was made of PBMCs. These receptors all come from a man aged 18 to 35 in good health and CMV-seropositive.

The genes are TRBV30 and TRBJ2-3; no reliable D call. Per germline, CDR1 GTSNPN and CDR2 SVGIG (reference sequence). The CDR3 has 12 amino acids. V gave up 4 bases and J gave up 0 bases, with 5 bases separating them. The CDR3 coding sequence is TGTGCCTGGAAAGCTAGCACAGATACGCAGTATTTT. The encoded protein is CAWKASTDTQYF.

The chain uses TRBV27 and TRBJ2-5, with 11 bases fitting TRBD2. Losses at the gene ends were 3 bases for V and 0 bases for J; bases not matched to a gene: 0. The CDR3 sequence is 15 residues long. The germline V gene encodes CDR1 MNHEY and CDR2 SMNVEV (reference sequence). The CDR3 loop reads CASSLTSGNQETQYF. In nucleotides, the CDR3 is TGTGCCAGCAGTTTGACTAGCGGGAACCAAGAGACCCAGTACTTC.

The chain couples TRBV10-2 to TRBJ2-1, with D perhaps matching TRBD1 (6 bases). From germline, CDR1 is WSHSY and CDR2 SAAADI. CDR3 length equals 13 residues. Trimming left V 5 bases short and J 7 bases short, with 12 bases between. The CDR3 region is CASSTGFPNEQFF. The CDR3 nucleotides read TGCGCCAGCAGTACAGGGTTCCCAAATGAGCAGTTCTTC.

The V gene is TRBV5-4, the J gene TRBJ2-5; 10 positions match TRBD1. V gave up 10 bases and J gave up 1 base; unmatched junction bases: 7. The germline gives CDR1 SGHNT, CDR2 YYREEE (reference sequence). The CDR3 sequence is 14 residues long. The CDR3 spells CAGGRDRGQETQYF. The CDR3 coding sequence is TGTGCCGGAGGGAGGGACAGGGGCCAAGAGACCCAGTACTTC.

The chain joins TRBV27 to TRBJ2-7; D gene unclear. Germline assignment: CDR1 MNHEY and CDR2 SMNVEV (reference sequence). The germline V and J ends were trimmed by 7 bases and 3 bases, with 25 bases remaining between them. This CDR3 contains 17 residues. The CDR3, as DNA: TGTGCCAGCATGCGGCCTCCGGTGCCCCCACTTTACTACGAGCAGTACTTC. Protein sequence: CASMRPPVPPLYYEQYF.

The chain has TRBV30 and TRBJ2-1; TRBD2 matches 12 bases. This CDR3 spans 16 amino acids. Trimming removed 0 bases from V and 6 bases from J; junction bases left unmatched: 6. Germline V lookup: CDR1 GTSNPN, CDR2 SVGIG (reference sequence). CDR3 coding DNA: TGTGCCTGGAGTGTACTGAGGACTAGCGGGACCAATGAGCAGTTCTTC. The encoded protein is CAWSVLRTSGTNEQFF.